The TCR beta chain described here comes from a study of blood T cell repertoires in COVID-19. Study at large: T cells, B-cell-depleted T cells, or PBMCs provided the cDNA or gDNA that served as material.

Authors' methods: Amplification of reference gene primers was used by the study to estimate nucleated cell counts. Clones were read by immunoSEQ multiplex PCR, and TCRdb kept only the in-frame ones, dropping some. Clone size and the V and J calls come from that table; the DNA yielded D and trimming. The repertoire holds more than 60,000 clones, with approximately 89% as singletons. Trimming cost V 6 bases and J 8 bases, with 14 bases left between them. Germline V CDR1 and CDR2: LGHNT, FRNRAP. The CDR3 extends over 13 amino acids. The material sequenced was peripheral blood. The TCR originated in a human donor in a cohort sampled during active COVID-19. The chain joins TRBV12-5 to TRBJ2-4; possible D gene TRBD2, 6 bases. CDR3 in amino acids: CASGRGSGDIQYF. The CDR3 DNA reads as TGTGCTAGTGGCCGGGGGAGTGGGGACATTCAGTACTTC. The whole variable domain, remainder taken from reference TRBV12-5 and TRBJ2-4, is DARVTQTPRHKVTEMGQEVTMRCQPILGHNTVFWYRQTMMQGLELLAYFRNRAPLDDSGMPKDRFSAEMPDATLATLKIQPSEPRDSAVYFCASGRGSGDIQYFGAGTRLSVL.